This paragraph reports one T cell receptor (beta chain). The antigen remains unidentified. The CDR3 runs 17 residues. Germline lookup yields CDR1 LNHDA and CDR2 SQIVND (reference sequence). Losses at the gene ends were 6 bases for V and 9 bases for J; bases not matched to a gene: 13. The data stem from a study of cytomegalovirus exposure and HLA in healthy donors. Study outcomes and limitations: According to an earlier analysis, most TCR beta V segments yielded productive rearrangements about 90% or about 30% of the time. Overall, around 160 TCR beta chains were annotated as cytomegalovirus-associated.

Vbeta (60) and Jbeta (13) primers were used in the PCR. The table came from immunoSEQ multiplex PCR; TCRdb's copy has only in-frame clones and leaves some out. This table has about 150,000 clones, around 78% appearing once. This clonotype was obtained from a woman between 18 and 29 years old in good health and CMV-seronegative. The chain carries TRBV19 and TRBJ1-6, with 11 bases that match TRBD1. What was sequenced was PBMCs. CDR3 protein: CASRGQDRGRFGSPLHF. CDR3 sequence (DNA): TGTGCCAGTAGGGGACAGGACAGGGGGCGATTTGGTTCACCCCTCCACTTT.